This section outlines one T cell receptor beta chain sequence together with its context. The sample comes from a study of control samples from healthy donors and cancer patients. Germline V gene data show CDR1 as SGHTA and CDR2 as FQGNSA. V was pared by 1 base and J by 3 bases, with 5 bases of the junction left unmatched. The CDR3 is 16 amino acids. Profiling relied on immunoSEQ multiplex PCR, and the TCRdb table lists in-frame clones only, not all of them. This sample carries about 170,000 clones, over 85% of them seen once, and the ten largest clones take about 4%. The sequence was obtained from a woman aged 55-75 years in good health. The chain employs TRBV7-2 and TRBJ2-2, with 7 nucleotides matching TRBD2. The material sequenced was blood. The CDR3 nucleotides are TGTGCCAGCAGCTTAGGGTCGGGGGGATACACCGGGGAGCTGTTTTTT. Amino acid sequence: CASSLGSGGYTGELFF. Looking up the rest from reference TRBV7-2 and TRBJ2-2 gives the full variable domain: GAGVSQSPSNKVTEKGKDVELRCDPISGHTALYWYRQSLGQGLEFLIYFQGNSAPDKSGLPSDRFSAERTGGSVSTLTIQRTQQEDSAVYLCASSLGSGGYTGELFFGEGSRLTVL.